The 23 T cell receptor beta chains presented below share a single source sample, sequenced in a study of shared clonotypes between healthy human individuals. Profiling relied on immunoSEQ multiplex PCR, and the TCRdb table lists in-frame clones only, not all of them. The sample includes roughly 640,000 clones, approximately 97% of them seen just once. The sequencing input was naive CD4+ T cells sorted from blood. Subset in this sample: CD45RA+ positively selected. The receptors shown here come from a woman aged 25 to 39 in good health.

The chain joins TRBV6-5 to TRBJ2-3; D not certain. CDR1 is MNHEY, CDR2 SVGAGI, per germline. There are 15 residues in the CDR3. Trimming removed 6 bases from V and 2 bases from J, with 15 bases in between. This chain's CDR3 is CASSSSRVSTDTQYF. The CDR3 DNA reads TGTGCCAGCAGCTCCTCTAGGGTATCCACAGATACGCAGTATTTT.

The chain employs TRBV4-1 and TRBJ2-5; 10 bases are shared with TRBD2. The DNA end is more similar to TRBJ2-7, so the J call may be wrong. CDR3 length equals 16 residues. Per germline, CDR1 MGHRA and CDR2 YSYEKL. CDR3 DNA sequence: TGCGCCAGCAGCCCCAGCGGGAGCGGGAGGGCAGACGAGCAGTACTTC. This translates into CASSPSGSGRADEQYF.

The CDR3 region is CASTPKVGGVGQETQYF. In nucleotides, the CDR3 is TGTGCCAGTACCCCGAAGGTGGGGGGTGTCGGTCAAGAGACCCAGTACTTC. This rearrangement joins TRBV19 to TRBJ2-5, with D tentatively TRBD2 (6 bases). Trimming removed 7 bases at V and 2 bases at J, with 23 bases between. The CDR3 runs 17 residues. CDR1 is LNHDA, CDR2 SQIVND, per germline (reference sequence).

This CDR3 is CASRPPSRDLGEQYF. CDR3 sequence (DNA): TGTGCCAGCAGACCCCCCTCCCGAGACCTAGGCGAGCAGTACTTC. The rearrangement joins TRBV28 to TRBJ2-7; D gene unclear. The CDR3 length is 15 residues. Germline-derived CDR1 and CDR2 are MDHEN and SYDVKM. The germline V and J ends were trimmed by 6 bases and 6 bases, with 21 bases remaining between them.

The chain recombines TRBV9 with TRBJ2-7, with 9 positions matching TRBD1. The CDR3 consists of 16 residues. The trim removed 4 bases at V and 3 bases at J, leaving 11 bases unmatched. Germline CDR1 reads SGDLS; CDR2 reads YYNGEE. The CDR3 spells CASSPYGTGSVYEQYF. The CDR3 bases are TGTGCCAGCAGCCCGTATGGGACAGGGTCCGTCTACGAGCAGTACTTC.

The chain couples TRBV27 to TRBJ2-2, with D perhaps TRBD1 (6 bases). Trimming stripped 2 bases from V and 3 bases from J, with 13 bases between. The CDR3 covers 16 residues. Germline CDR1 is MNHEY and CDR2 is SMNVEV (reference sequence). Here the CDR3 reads CASSLLGQGYTGELFF. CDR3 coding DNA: TGTGCCAGCAGTTTACTAGGCCAGGGGTACACCGGGGAGCTGTTTTTT.

CDR3 residues: CASSRTGRATNEKLFF. The DNA of the CDR3 is TGCGCCAGCAGCAGGACAGGGCGCGCAACTAATGAAAAACTGTTTTTT. The chain recombines TRBV5-1 with TRBJ1-4, with TRBD1 matching over 8 bases. Trimming took 4 bases from V and 0 from J; bases not matched to a gene: 5. Germline V gene data show CDR1 as SGHRS and CDR2 as YFSETQ. The CDR3 covers 16 residues.

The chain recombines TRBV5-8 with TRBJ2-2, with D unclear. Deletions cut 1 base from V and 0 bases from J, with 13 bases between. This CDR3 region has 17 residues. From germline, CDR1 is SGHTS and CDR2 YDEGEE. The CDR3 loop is CASSLNSLAANTGELFF. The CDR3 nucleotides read TGTGCCAGCAGCTTGAACAGTCTTGCAGCGAACACCGGGGAGCTGTTTTTT.

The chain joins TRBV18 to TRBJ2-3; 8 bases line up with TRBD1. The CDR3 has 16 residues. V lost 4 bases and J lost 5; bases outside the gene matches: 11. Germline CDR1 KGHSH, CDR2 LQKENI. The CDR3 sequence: CASSRASTGAQDTQYF. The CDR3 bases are TGTGCCAGCTCACGAGCCTCGACAGGGGCCCAAGATACGCAGTATTTT.

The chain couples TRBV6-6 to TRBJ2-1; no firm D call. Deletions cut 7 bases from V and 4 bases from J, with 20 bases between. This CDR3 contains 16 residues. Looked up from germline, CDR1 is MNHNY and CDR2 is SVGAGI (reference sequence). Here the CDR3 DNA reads TGTGCCAGCAAACCTTCTGGGCGGAGAACTTACAATGAGCAGTTCTTC. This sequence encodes CASKPSGRRTYNEQFF.

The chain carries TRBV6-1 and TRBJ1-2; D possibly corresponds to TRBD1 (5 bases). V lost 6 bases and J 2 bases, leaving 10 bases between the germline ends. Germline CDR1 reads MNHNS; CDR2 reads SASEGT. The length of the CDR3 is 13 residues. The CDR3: CASRERGNYGYTF. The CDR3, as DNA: TGTGCCAGCAGGGAAAGGGGAAACTATGGCTACACCTTC.

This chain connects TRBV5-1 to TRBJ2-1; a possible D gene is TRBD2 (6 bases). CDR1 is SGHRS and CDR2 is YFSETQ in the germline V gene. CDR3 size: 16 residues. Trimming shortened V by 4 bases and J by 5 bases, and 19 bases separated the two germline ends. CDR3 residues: CASSRLGGVSDNEQFF. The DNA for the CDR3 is TGCGCCAGCAGCCGCCTCGGGGGTGTGTCGGACAATGAGCAGTTCTTC.

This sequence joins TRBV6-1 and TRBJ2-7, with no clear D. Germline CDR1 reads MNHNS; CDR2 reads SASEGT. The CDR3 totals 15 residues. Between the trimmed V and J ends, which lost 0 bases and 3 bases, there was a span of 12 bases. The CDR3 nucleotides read TGTGCCAGCAGTGAAGCGCCTGGCGTTGGCTACGAGCAGTACTTC. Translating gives CASSEAPGVGYEQYF.

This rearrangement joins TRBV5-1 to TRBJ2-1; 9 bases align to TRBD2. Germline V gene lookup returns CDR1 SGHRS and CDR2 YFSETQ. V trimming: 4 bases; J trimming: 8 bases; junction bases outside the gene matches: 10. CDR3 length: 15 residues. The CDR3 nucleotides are TGCGCCAGCAGCATGCGAGGGACTAGCCTCTATGAGCAGTTCTTC. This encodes CASSMRGTSLYEQFF.

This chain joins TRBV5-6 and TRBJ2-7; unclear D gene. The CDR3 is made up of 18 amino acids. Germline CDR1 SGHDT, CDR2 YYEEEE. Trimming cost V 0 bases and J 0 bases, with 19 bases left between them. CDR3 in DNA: TGTGCCAGCAGCTTGGGAAGATTCCGGTTCCCTTCCTCCTACGAGCAGTACTTC. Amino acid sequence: CASSLGRFRFPSSYEQYF. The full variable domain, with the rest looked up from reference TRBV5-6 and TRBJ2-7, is DAGVTQSPTHLIKTRGQQVTLRCSPKSGHDTVSWYQQALGQGPQFIFQYYEEEERQRGNFPDRFSGHQFPNYSSELNVNALLLGDSALYLCASSLGRFRFPSSYEQYFGPGTRLTVT.

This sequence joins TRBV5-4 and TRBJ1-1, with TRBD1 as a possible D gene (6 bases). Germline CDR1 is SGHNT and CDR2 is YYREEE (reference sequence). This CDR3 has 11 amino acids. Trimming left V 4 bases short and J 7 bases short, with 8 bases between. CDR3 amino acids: CASSVDSEAFF. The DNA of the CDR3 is TGTGCCAGCAGCGTGGACAGTGAAGCTTTCTTT.

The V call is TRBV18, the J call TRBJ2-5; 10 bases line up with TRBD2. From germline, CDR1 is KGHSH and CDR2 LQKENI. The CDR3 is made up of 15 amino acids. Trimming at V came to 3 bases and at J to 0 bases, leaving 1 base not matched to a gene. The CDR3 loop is CASSPGLANQETQYF. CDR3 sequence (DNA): TGTGCCAGCTCACCGGGACTAGCGAACCAAGAGACCCAGTACTTC.

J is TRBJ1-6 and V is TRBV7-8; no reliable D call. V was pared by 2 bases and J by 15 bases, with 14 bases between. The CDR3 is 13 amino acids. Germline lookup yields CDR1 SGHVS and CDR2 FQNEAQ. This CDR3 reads CASSLTPQAVLHF. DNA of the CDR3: TGTGCCAGCAGCTTAACTCCCCAGGCCGTCCTCCACTTT. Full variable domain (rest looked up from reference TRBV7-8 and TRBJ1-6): GAGVSQSPRYKVAKRGQDVALRCDPISGHVSLFWYQQALGQGPEFLTYFQNEAQLDKSGLPSDRFFAERPEGSVSTLKIQRTQQEDSAVYLCASSLTPQAVLHFGNGTRLTVT.

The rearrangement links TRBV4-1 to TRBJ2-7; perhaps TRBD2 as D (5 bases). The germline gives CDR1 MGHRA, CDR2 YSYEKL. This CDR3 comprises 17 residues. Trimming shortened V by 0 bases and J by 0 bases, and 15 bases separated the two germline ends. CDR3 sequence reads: CASSQDPDLSISYEQYF. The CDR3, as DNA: TGCGCCAGCAGCCAAGACCCGGACTTATCCATCTCCTACGAGCAGTACTTC.

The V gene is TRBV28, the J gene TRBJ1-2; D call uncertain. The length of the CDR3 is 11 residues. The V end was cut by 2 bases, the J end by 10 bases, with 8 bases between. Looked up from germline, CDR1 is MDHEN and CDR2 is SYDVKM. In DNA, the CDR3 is TGTGCCAGCAGTTTACGAGCTTCCTACACCTTC. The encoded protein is CASSLRASYTF.

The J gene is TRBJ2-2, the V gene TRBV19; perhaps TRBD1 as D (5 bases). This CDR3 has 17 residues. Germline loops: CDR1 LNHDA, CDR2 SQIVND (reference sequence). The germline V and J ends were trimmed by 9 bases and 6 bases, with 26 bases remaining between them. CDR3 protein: CASIPRQSKRWSGELFF. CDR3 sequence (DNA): TGTGCCAGCATCCCTCGACAGTCAAAACGGTGGTCCGGGGAGCTGTTTTTT.

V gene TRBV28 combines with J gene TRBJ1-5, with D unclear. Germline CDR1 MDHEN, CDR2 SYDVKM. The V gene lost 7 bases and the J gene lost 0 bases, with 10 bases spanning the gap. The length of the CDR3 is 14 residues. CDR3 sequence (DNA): TGTGCCAGCACGGTGGCGGATAGCAATCAGCCCCAGCATTTT. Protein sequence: CASTVADSNQPQHF.

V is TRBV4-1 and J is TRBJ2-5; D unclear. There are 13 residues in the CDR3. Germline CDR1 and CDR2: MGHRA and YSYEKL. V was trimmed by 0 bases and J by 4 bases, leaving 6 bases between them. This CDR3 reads CASSQDPLETQYF. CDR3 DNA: TGCGCCAGCAGCCAAGATCCGTTAGAGACCCAGTACTTC.